This entry is about one T cell receptor beta chain. Sequenced by immunoSEQ multiplex PCR; TCRdb stores in-frame clones only, minus some. The sample includes tens of thousands of clones, approximately 90% seen only once; the top ten take about 2.4%. The time point denotes: new active TB diagnosis, blood taken before or within 7 days of starting treatment. V lost 3 bases, J lost 5 bases, and 13 bases lay in between. Germline CDR1 and CDR2: SGHDN and FVKESK. The CDR3 covers 14 residues. This sample stems from a study of T cells in tuberculosis. This TCR was recovered from an adult with tuberculosis. This sample comprised PBMCs, obtained at tuberculosis diagnosis. This chain links TRBV14 with TRBJ2-5, with a tentative D call TRBD2 (7 bases). The CDR3 nucleotides read TGTGCCAGCAGCCAGGGGGGGCGTTCCGAGACCCAGTACTTC. This codes for CASSQGGRSETQYF.